This T cell receptor beta chain was captured in a study of blood T cell repertoires in COVID-19. In the study overall: COVID-19 samples from acute and convalescent phases originated in the United States, Italy and Spain. The cDNA or gDNA used as material had been derived from T cells, B-cell-depleted T cells, or PBMCs.

Authors' processing steps: Estimates of nucleated cell counts were drawn from the amplification of reference gene primers. Profiled with immunoSEQ multiplex PCR; TCRdb holds only in-frame clones, not every one. V, J and clone size are taken as reported in that table, and D and trimming were inferred from the DNA itself. The sample carries approximately 140,000 clones, about 74% recorded once. V was clipped by 2 bases and J by 3 bases, with 7 bases between them. The CDR3 totals 13 residues. CDR1 is SGHAT, CDR2 FQNNGV, per germline. This clone qualifies as medium-sized (0.01 to 0.1%). This TCR was recovered from a man in his fifties or sixties with acute or convalescent COVID-19. The chain couples TRBV11-2 to TRBJ1-1, with D possibly being TRBD1 (6 bases). Sequencing was carried out using peripheral blood. CDR3 coding DNA: TGTGCCAGCAGCTTAAAGGGGGACACTGAAGCTTTCTTT. Amino acids: CASSLKGDTEAFF.